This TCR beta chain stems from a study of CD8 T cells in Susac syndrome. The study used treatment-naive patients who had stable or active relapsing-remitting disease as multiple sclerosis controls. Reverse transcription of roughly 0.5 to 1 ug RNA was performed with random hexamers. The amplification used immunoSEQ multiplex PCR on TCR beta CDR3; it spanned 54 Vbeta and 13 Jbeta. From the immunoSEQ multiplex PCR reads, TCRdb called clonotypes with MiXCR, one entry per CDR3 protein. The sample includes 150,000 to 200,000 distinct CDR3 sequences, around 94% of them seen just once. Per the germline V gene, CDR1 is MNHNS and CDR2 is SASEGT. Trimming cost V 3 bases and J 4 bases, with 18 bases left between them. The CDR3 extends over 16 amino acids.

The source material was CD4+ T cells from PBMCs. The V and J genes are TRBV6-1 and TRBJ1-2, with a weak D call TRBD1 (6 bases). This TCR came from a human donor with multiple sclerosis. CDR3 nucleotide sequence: TGTGCCAGCAGTGACCTTTATGGGACACTTTTCTATGGCTACACCTTC. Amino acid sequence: CASSDLYGTLFYGYTF.